Listed below are T cell receptor beta chains from one sample, sequenced in a study of T cell responses to AZD1222 COVID-19 vaccine. TCRdb's copy holds only in-frame clones and misses some; the assay was immunoSEQ multiplex PCR. The sample records 150,000 to 200,000 clones, about 92% being singletons. Material: peripheral blood, obtained 28 days after the second AZD1222 dose. These TCRs come from an adult who received the AZD1222 COVID-19 vaccine. The CDR3 runs from the conserved cysteine through the conserved F or W. Rows may omit the clone size; those that give it use once, few, many or a size class.

TRBV4-2	once	CASSQDSGSGGAKNIQYF
TRBV30	once	CAWAEGGDSPLHF
TRBV18	.	CASSPPGTGSYGYTF
TRBV28	once	CASSLSTVADTYEQYF
TRBV6-2/TRBV6-3	.	CASSYGAGLNTEAFF
TRBV29-1	.	CSVERGPNYGYTF
TRBV6-2/TRBV6-3	.	CASSYGVAGGPLDEQFF
TRBV7-8	.	CASSLGTGPDAYF
TRBV9	.	CASSATNRGPHYQPQHF
TRBV7-9	.	CASSLPSGMGNTEAFF
TRBV19	.	CASRETGIDNQPQHF
TRBV19	.	CASSIDGETVNTEAFF
TRBV30	.	CAWKVGRGTDTQYF
TRBV18	.	CASSPREGDTQYF
TRBV20-1	.	CSASEVQMRGYTF
TRBV6-6	.	CASSYSDIQSYEQYF
TRBV5-1	.	CASSLGAGETQYF
TRBV28	.	CASKFPGVGQPQHF
TRBV10-3	.	CASLPTRDSYNEQFF
TRBV6-5	once	CASSYSGQTQETQYF
TRBV7-9	.	CASSSRYDPDTQYF
TRBV9	.	CATSEREGYTF
TRBV28	.	CASSFIGSSYNSPLHF
TRBV30	.	CAWRGGTGLLTGELFF
TRBV9	.	CASSVEGLISEAFF
TRBV5-1	.	CASSLSRILAKNIQYF
TRBV18	.	CATLGLMNTEAFF
TRBV18	.	CASSPQTSSTDTQYF
TRBV18	.	CASSPTSTYEQYF
TRBV18	.	CASSPSGAGQPQHF
TRBV4-2	.	CASSQEAKSSYNEQFF
TRBV24-1	.	CATSELDRGGPYEQYF
TRBV2	.	CASKLGTFYGYTF
TRBV19	.	CASSINNQPQHF
TRBV19	.	CASSRNGMLETQYF
TRBV28	.	CASSGIRGMSNQPQHF
TRBV6-1	.	CASSEIGGGQPQHF
TRBV28	.	CASSYLDGGRYEQYF
TRBV6-2/TRBV6-3	.	CASSYSGSGLNEQFF
TRBV9	.	CASSVVSSGTPDTQYF
TRBV5-4	.	CASSPGVANIQYF
TRBV5-1	.	CASSLGGVYEQYF
TRBV21-1	.	CASSNRDGYYGYTF
TRBV10-3	.	CAIKMGGEQYF
TRBV10-3	once	CAISEPTIPYEQYF
TRBV28	.	CASSRSRKGTSYAEAFF
TRBV6-5	.	CASSYSNTEAFF
TRBV19	.	CASSVRPGTDTQYF
TRBV5-4	.	CASSQITGTGNYEQYF
TRBV5-1	.	CASSRTGDNSPLHF
TRBV13	.	CASSLGGTANQPQHF
TRBV7-2	.	CASSLAGTGWSPLHF
TRBV16	.	CASRGAGNQPQHF
TRBV20-1	.	CSARGGTGVNQPQHF
TRBV19	.	CASSIGAGGDDTGELFF
TRBV11-1	.	CASSNRVADTEAFF
TRBV28	.	CASSPGGPGSYEQYF
TRBV2	.	CASRDREGQSNQPQHF
TRBV5-4	.	CASSLAGLGYNEQFF
TRBV3-1/TRBV3-2	.	CASSQGGGNQPQHF